This T cell receptor (beta chain) came from a study of identical twins. TCRdb reprocessed the 5' RACE reads via MiXCR and lists one record per CDR3 protein. The sample yields around 1.7 million distinct CDR3 sequences, more than 30% seen once. In germline, CDR1 is SEHNR, CDR2 FQNEAQ (reference sequence). V was pared by 2 bases and J by 8 bases, with 9 bases between. The CDR3 is made up of 12 amino acids. This clonotype was detected only a few times. The chain links TRBV7-9 to TRBJ1-1; D is undetermined. The specimen sequenced was cord blood. This sequence originates from a newborn girl in good health. CDR3 amino acids: CASSLSRGEAFF. CDR3 DNA sequence: TGTGCCAGCAGCTTATCGAGAGGGGAAGCTTTCTTT.